The 28 T cell receptor beta chains reported below all come from one sample, sequenced in a study of blood T cell repertoires in COVID-19. Sequencing was performed with immunoSEQ multiplex PCR; in TCRdb, only in-frame clones are kept and a portion is missing. The table shows 250,000 to 300,000 clones, with about 86% occurring only once. The specimen was PBMCs or T cells enriched from blood (not recorded which). These receptors all stem from a man younger than 40 with acute COVID-19.

The chain employs TRBV6-5 and TRBJ1-2; D is uncertain. The V gene's germline CDR1 is MNHEY and CDR2 SVGAGI. There are 16 residues in the CDR3. V gave up 0 bases and J gave up 0 bases, with 11 bases separating them. CDR3 DNA sequence: TGTGCCAGCAGTTACTCTTATCCTGCAGCTAACTATGGCTACACCTTC. This codes for CASSYSYPAANYGYTF.

The rearrangement joins TRBV28 to TRBJ1-2; 10 nucleotides line up with TRBD1. The CDR3 spans 20 residues. V trimming: 5 bases; J trimming: 4 bases; junction bases outside the gene matches: 22. Germline V CDR1 and CDR2: MDHEN, SYDVKM. In DNA, the CDR3 is TGTGCCAGCAGTCCGTACATAACCAAACCGGACAGGGGGGCTGCCTATGGCTACACCTTC. Translated: CASSPYITKPDRGAAYGYTF.

The V gene is TRBV3-1 (or the pseudogene TRBV3-2), the J gene TRBJ2-7; the D gene is possibly TRBD2 (5 bases). The CDR3 length is 15 residues. CDR1 and CDR2 from the germline V gene are LGHDT and YNNKEL (reference sequence). Trimming pared 3 bases from V and 3 bases from J, leaving 15 bases between. CDR3 bases: TGTGCCAGCAGCCAGTCCAGTGCCGGGGTCTACGAGCAGTACGTC. Its protein product is CASSQSSAGVYEQYV.

This clone was recorded once. The chain recombines TRBV7-9 with TRBJ1-5; D remains ambiguous. V dropped 5 bases and J dropped 1 base, with 9 bases sitting between them. CDR3 length equals 14 residues. Germline V lookup: CDR1 SEHNR, CDR2 FQNEAQ (reference sequence). CDR3 sequence (DNA): TGTGCCAGCAGCCGGGATCTCAGCAATCAGCCCCAGCATTTT. It codes for CASSRDLSNQPQHF.

The chain uses TRBV28 and TRBJ1-1; a weak D match, TRBD1 (5 bases). The germline V gene encodes CDR1 MDHEN and CDR2 SYDVKM. V was pared by 4 bases and J by 0 bases, with 12 bases between. CDR3 length equals 15 residues. The CDR3 loop reads CASSSAGGLNTEAFF. The CDR3 nucleotides read TGTGCCAGCAGTTCGGCGGGGGGGTTGAACACTGAAGCTTTCTTT.

This clone was found once. CDR3 sequence: CASSLTTLSTDTQYF. CDR3 sequence (DNA): TGTGCCAGCAGCTTGACGACTCTCAGCACAGATACGCAGTATTTT. The chain combines TRBV5-6 with TRBJ2-3; D ambiguous. The CDR3 runs to 15 residues. V dropped 1 base and J dropped 0 bases, with 9 bases sitting between them. The germline CDR1 and CDR2 sequences are SGHDT and YYEEEE.

The chain links TRBV24-1 to TRBJ2-3, with 10 positions matching TRBD2. The germline V gene has CDR1 KGHDR and CDR2 SFDVKD. The CDR3 is 14 amino acids. V was pared by 5 bases and J by 7 bases, with 5 bases of the junction left unmatched. The CDR3 sequence: CATSGSGGLNTQYF. In DNA form, the CDR3 reads TGTGCCACCAGTGGTAGCGGGGGGTTAAATACGCAGTATTTT.

CDR3 sequence: CASSSSGILSYEQYV. In nucleotides, the CDR3 is TGTGCCAGCAGCTCGAGCGGGATTCTCTCCTACGAGCAGTACGTC. The chain combines TRBV7-9 with TRBJ2-7; 7 nucleotides line up with TRBD2. The CDR3 totals 15 residues. Germline V CDR1 and CDR2: SEHNR, FQNEAQ (reference sequence). With V trimmed by 4 bases and J by 0 bases, 6 bases remained unmatched.

V and J are TRBV4-2 and TRBJ1-5; TRBD1 agrees at 12 bases. The length of the CDR3 is 21 residues. The trim removed 0 bases at V and 1 base at J, leaving 13 bases unmatched. Germline lookup yields CDR1 LGHNA and CDR2 YNFKEQ. CDR3 sequence reads: CASSQDLRGTGGLVSNQPQHF. CDR3 DNA sequence: TGTGCCAGCAGCCAAGATCTTCGGGGGACAGGGGGCCTCGTAAGCAATCAGCCCCAGCATTTT.

The chain has TRBV19 and TRBJ1-2; D remains ambiguous. V lost 7 bases, J lost 8 bases, and 14 bases lay in between. The CDR3 loop spans 12 amino acids. Germline-derived CDR1 and CDR2 are LNHDA and SQIVND (reference sequence). The CDR3 bases are TGTGCCAGTACCGCGAGTCGGGTCGGCTACACCTTC. As protein: CASTASRVGYTF.

The chain combines TRBV7-2 with TRBJ2-5; D possibly corresponds to TRBD1 (6 bases). V shed 4 bases and J shed 1 base, with 16 bases lying between them. CDR3 length: 16 residues. Germline V gene lookup returns CDR1 SGHTA and CDR2 FQGNSA. In DNA, the CDR3 is TGTGCCAGCAGCTCCGCCCTGGACAGATTCCAAGAGACCCAGTACTTC. It specifies CASSSALDRFQETQYF.

With regard to this clone: A read error may account for a junction end that differs from germline. The V call is TRBV3-1 (or the pseudogene TRBV3-2), the J call TRBJ1-1, with D uncertain. The CDR3 loop spans 13 amino acids. Germline V gene data show CDR1 as LGHDT and CDR2 as YNNKEL (reference sequence). CDR3 DNA: TGTGCCAGCAGCCAGCCCGGACGGACTACTAAAATTTTT. It translates to CASSQPGRTTKIF.

This clone was found once. V usage is TRBV15 and J usage is TRBJ2-5; the match to TRBD2 covers 7 bases. Germline loops: CDR1 LNHNV, CDR2 YYDKDF (reference sequence). Trimming at V came to 6 bases and at J to 5 bases, leaving 12 bases not matched to a gene. The CDR3 contains 15 residues. The CDR3 nucleotides read TGTGCCACCAGTAGATTAGCGGGCCCGAGGGAGACCCAGTACTTC. Protein sequence: CATSRLAGPRETQYF. Full variable domain (rest looked up from reference TRBV15 and TRBJ2-5): DAMVIQNPRYQVTQFGKPVTLSCSQTLNHNVMYWYQQKSSQAPKLLFHYYDKDFNNEADTPDNFQSRRPNTSFCFLDIRSPGLGDTAMYLCATSRLAGPRETQYFGPGTRLLVL.

The chain links TRBV29-1 to TRBJ1-2; no firm D call. Per the germline V gene, CDR1 is SQVTM and CDR2 is ANQGSEA. CDR3 length: 11 residues. Trimming pared 5 bases from V and 2 bases from J, leaving 6 bases between. The DNA of the CDR3 is TGCAGCGTTCTCTTGAACTATGGCTACACCTTC. This sequence encodes CSVLLNYGYTF.

On this clone itself: The junction and the germline gene differ at one end; a read error may be behind it. The rearrangement uses TRBV5-1 and TRBJ1-4, with TRBD1 as a possible D gene (5 bases). Germline values: CDR1 SGHRS, CDR2 YFSETQ. This CDR3 region has 14 residues. CDR3 nucleotides: TGTGCCAGCAGTTTCGAACGGGGGAGTGAAAAACTGTTTTTT. This translates into CASSFERGSEKLFF.

The chain recombines TRBV5-1 with TRBJ1-2; tentative D call: TRBD1 (5 bases). Germline-derived CDR1 and CDR2 are SGHRS and YFSETQ. V lost 0 bases to trimming and J lost 6 bases, with 12 bases between them. This CDR3 has 14 amino acids. The CDR3 DNA reads as TGCGCCAGCAGCTTGGGCAGGGTAACGGATGGCTACACCTTC. Protein: CASSLGRVTDGYTF.

This chain joins TRBV6-2 or TRBV6-3 and TRBJ1-3, with D possibly being TRBD1 (5 bases). V lost 5 bases and J lost 0, with 14 bases in between. The CDR3 has 16 residues. Germline values: CDR1 MNHEY, CDR2 SVGEGT. As DNA, the CDR3 is TGTGCCAGCAGTCTAACGGGGGAATTCTCTGGAAACACCATATATTTT. Its translation: CASSLTGEFSGNTIYF.

V gene TRBV19 combines with J gene TRBJ1-5, with TRBD1 matching over 8 bases. Germline values: CDR1 LNHDA, CDR2 SQIVND (reference sequence). The CDR3 sequence is 13 residues long. Unmatched junction bases numbered 8, after V lost 9 bases and J lost 7 bases. The CDR3 loop reads CASRDRNVQPQHF. CDR3 DNA: TGTGCCAGCAGGGACAGGAATGTCCAGCCCCAGCATTTT. The full variable domain, with the rest looked up from reference TRBV19 and TRBJ1-5, is DGGITQSPKYLFRKEGQNVTLSCEQNLNHDAMYWYRQDPGQGLRLIYYSQIVNDFQKGDIAEGYSVSREKKESFPLTVTSAQKNPTAFYLCASRDRNVQPQHFGDGTRLSIL.

The table lists this clone with a count of one. J is TRBJ1-6 and V is TRBV10-1; 10 bases are shared with TRBD1. This CDR3 has 15 residues. V dropped 5 bases and J dropped 8; count of bases not matched to a gene: 6. Germline V gene sequence: CDR1 WNHNN, CDR2 SYGVQD (reference sequence). This chain's CDR3 is CASSPRDRGDSPLHF. The CDR3 DNA follows: TGCGCCAGCAGTCCCCGGGACAGGGGAGATTCACCCCTCCACTTT.

This sequence joins TRBV6-1 and TRBJ1-2, with D perhaps matching TRBD1 (6 bases). CDR1 MNHNS and CDR2 SASEGT come from the germline V gene. The CDR3 has 14 residues. V lost 7 bases to trimming and J lost 6 bases, with 18 bases between them. DNA of the CDR3: TGTGCCAGCATCAACGGCGGGCAGGGGAATGGCTACACCTTC. Its translation is CASINGGQGNGYTF.

The chain recombines TRBV10-3 with TRBJ1-2; 7 bases fit TRBD1. CDR1 is ENHRY, CDR2 SYGVKD, per germline. The CDR3 extends over 14 amino acids. Unmatched junction bases numbered 6, after V lost 6 bases and J lost 2 bases. The CDR3 bases are TGTGCCATCAGCCCCGGGACAGAGAACTATGGCTACACCTTC. This gives the protein CAISPGTENYGYTF.

The rearrangement joins TRBV7-2 to TRBJ2-1; 14 bases fit TRBD2. V trimming: 5 bases; J trimming: 8 bases; junction bases outside the gene matches: 14. CDR3 length equals 18 residues. CDR1 is SGHTA, CDR2 FQGNSA, per germline. This CDR3 reads CASSPTPGTSGRGDEQFF. CDR3 DNA: TGTGCCAGCAGCCCCACCCCCGGGACTAGCGGGAGAGGCGATGAGCAGTTCTTC.

CDR3: CASSLGEEDPRADTQYF. Here the CDR3 DNA reads TGTGCCAGCAGCTTAGGCGAAGAGGACCCGAGGGCAGATACGCAGTATTTT. J is TRBJ2-3 and V is TRBV7-8; D may be TRBD2 (5 bases). The V end lost 1 base, the J end lost 4 bases, and 18 bases lay between the germline ends. The CDR3 has 17 amino acids. Germline-derived CDR1 and CDR2 are SGHVS and FQNEAQ. Complete variable domain (other parts from reference TRBV7-8 and TRBJ2-3): GAGVSQSPRYKVAKRGQDVALRCDPISGHVSLFWYQQALGQGPEFLTYFQNEAQLDKSGLPSDRFFAERPEGSVSTLKIQRTQQEDSAVYLCASSLGEEDPRADTQYFGPGTRLTVL.

The chain couples TRBV19 to TRBJ1-4, with D possibly matching TRBD1 (5 bases). Trimming took off 5 bases at V and 6 bases at J, with 13 bases between the two ends. The CDR3 is 14 amino acids. CDR1 and CDR2 from the germline V gene are LNHDA and SQIVND (reference sequence). CDR3 region: CASSHPGGDEKLFF. CDR3 in DNA: TGTGCCAGTAGTCACCCCGGAGGGGATGAAAAACTGTTTTTT.

This chain connects TRBV6-1 to TRBJ2-1; TRBD2 might be the D (6 bases). V was cut by 2 bases and J by 6 bases, with 8 bases left in between. CDR3 length: 13 amino acids. Germline CDR1 reads MNHNS; CDR2 reads SASEGT. CDR3 region: CASSEWEVNEQFF. The CDR3 region has the DNA TGTGCCAGCAGTGAATGGGAGGTCAATGAGCAGTTCTTC.

The chain uses TRBV11-2 and TRBJ2-2, with D perhaps matching TRBD2 (6 bases). Trimming left V 5 bases short and J 6 bases short, with 13 bases between. Germline V lookup: CDR1 SGHAT, CDR2 FQNNGV. This CDR3 has 14 residues. CDR3 in DNA: TGTGCCAGCAGCCCGTGGACGGGGGCCGGGGAGCTGTTTTTT. It specifies CASSPWTGAGELFF.

The V call is TRBV3-1 (or the pseudogene TRBV3-2), the J call TRBJ1-2; tentatively, D is TRBD1 (6 bases). CDR1 is LGHDT and CDR2 is YNNKEL in the germline V gene (reference sequence). The CDR3 runs to 12 residues. V gave up 1 base and J gave up 8 bases, with 8 bases separating them. As DNA, the CDR3 is TGTGCCAGCAGCCAAGTTGGGGGCGGCTACACCTTC. This codes for CASSQVGGGYTF.

The rearrangement joins TRBV6-2 or TRBV6-3 to TRBJ1-5; no definite D call. Germline loops: CDR1 MNHEY, CDR2 SVGEGT. Trimming took 0 bases from V and 10 from J, leaving 13 bases between them. This CDR3 is 14 amino acids long. The CDR3 protein is CASSYSIDPGPQHF. DNA of the CDR3: TGTGCCAGCAGTTACTCGATTGACCCGGGACCCCAGCATTTT.